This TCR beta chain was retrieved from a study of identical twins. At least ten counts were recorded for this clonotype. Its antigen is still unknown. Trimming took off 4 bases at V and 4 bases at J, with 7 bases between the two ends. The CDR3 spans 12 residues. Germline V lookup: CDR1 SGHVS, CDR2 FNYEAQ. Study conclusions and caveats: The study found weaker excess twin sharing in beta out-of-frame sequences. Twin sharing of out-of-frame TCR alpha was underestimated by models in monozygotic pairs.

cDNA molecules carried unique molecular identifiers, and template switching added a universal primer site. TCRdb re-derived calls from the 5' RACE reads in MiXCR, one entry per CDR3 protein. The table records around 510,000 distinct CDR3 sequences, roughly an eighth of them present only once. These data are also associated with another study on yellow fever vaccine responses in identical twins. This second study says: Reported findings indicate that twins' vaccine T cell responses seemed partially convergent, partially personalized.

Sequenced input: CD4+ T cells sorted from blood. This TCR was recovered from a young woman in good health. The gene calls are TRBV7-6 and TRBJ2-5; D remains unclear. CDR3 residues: CASSYSPETQYF. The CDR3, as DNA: TGTGCCAGCAGCTATAGCCCAGAGACCCAGTACTTC. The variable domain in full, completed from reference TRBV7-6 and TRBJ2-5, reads GAGVSQSPRYKVTKRGQDVALRCDPISGHVSLYWYRQALGQGPEFLTYFNYEAQQDKSGLPNDRFSAERPEGSISTLTIQRTEQRDSAMYRCASSYSPETQYFGPGTRLLVL.